Listed below are T cell receptor beta chains from one sample, sequenced in a study of somatic mutations in cytotoxic T cells in rheumatoid arthritis. The data were produced by immunoSEQ multiplex PCR, yet TCRdb's version contains in-frame clones alone and is incomplete. The data show tens of thousands of clones, with around 87% seen just once and around 9% held by the top ten. The sample taken for sequencing was CD8+ T cells sorted from blood. The receptors shown here come from an adult with rheumatoid arthritis. Each CDR3 is given with its conserved first and last residue. The order of the fields is J gene, clone size, D gene, V gene, CDR3 DNA, CDR3 protein. The D gene is left open where the match is weak. A row's size may be missing; if present it is once, few, many or a size class.

TRBJ2-1 - TRBD2 TRBV11-2 TGTGCCAGCAGCCCAAGACTAGCGGGTGACAATGAGCAGTTCTTC CASSPRLAGDNEQFF
TRBJ2-7 - - TRBV4-1 TGCGCCAGCAGCCAAGAAACAGGGTTCCCCTACGAGCAGTACTTC CASSQETGFPYEQYF
TRBJ1-2 - TRBD1 TRBV5-1 TGCGCCAGCAGCTTTGACACAGGGGGCGTTCGGGCTAACTATGGCTACACCTTC CASSFDTGGVRANYGYTF
TRBJ2-4 - TRBD2 TRBV7-8 TGTGCCAGCAGCCGAGGACTAGCGGGGGTGAGAAATCTAGCCAAAAACATTCAGTACTTC CASSRGLAGVRNLAKNIQYF
TRBJ2-7 - - TRBV2 TGTGCCAGCAATTCCGGAGTAGGCTCCCACGAGCAGTACTTC CASNSGVGSHEQYF
TRBJ1-2 - - TRBV7-3 TGTGCCAGCAGCTTAACCTCAGGGGCCGATGGCTACACCTTC CASSLTSGADGYTF
TRBJ2-7 - TRBD1 TRBV4-1 TGCGCCAGCAGCCGAACGGGACAGGGGGCTTACGAGCAGTACTTC CASSRTGQGAYEQYF
TRBJ2-7 few - TRBV7-3 TGTGCCAGCAGCTTATGGGCCAACTCCTACGAGCAGTACTTC CASSLWANSYEQYF
TRBJ1-1 - TRBD1 TRBV29-1 TGCAGCGTCCTAGGACAGGGCCAATATGAAGCTTTCTTT CSVLGQGQYEAFF
TRBJ1-4 - TRBD1 TRBV7-9 TGTGCCAGCAGCTTTAGCCCGGGACAGGGTTTAGAAAAACTGTTTTTT CASSFSPGQGLEKLFF
TRBJ1-2 - - TRBV29-1 TGCAGCGCCCTATCGGTTGGGGCAGACTTTAACTATGGCTACACCTTC CSALSVGADFNYGYTF
TRBJ2-1 - - TRBV4-3 TGCGCCAGCAGCCAAGATGGAGGGGCTCCTAATGAGCAGTTCTTC CASSQDGGAPNEQFF
TRBJ1-1 - - TRBV30 TGTGCCTGCCGACAGCACTTTAACACTGAAGCTTTCTTT CACRQHFNTEAFF
TRBJ1-3 - - TRBV6-5 TGTGCCAGCCAACCGCTAATTAGCTCTGGAAACACCATATATTTT CASQPLISSGNTIYF
TRBJ1-2 - - TRBV7-9 TGTGCCAGCAGCTTAGGGCAGGGCGACTATGGCTACACCTTC CASSLGQGDYGYTF
TRBJ2-5 once TRBD1 TRBV5-4 TGTGCCAGCAGCCCGGGACAGGGGATCTCTTATGAGACCCAGTACTTC CASSPGQGISYETQYF
TRBJ1-1 - - TRBV7-9 TGTGCCAGCAGCTTAGGTTCCGAAGCTTTCTTT CASSLGSEAFF
TRBJ2-6 - - TRBV27 TGTGCCAGCCTAGGGCCTTCTTTTACTGGGGCCAACGTCCTGACTTTC CASLGPSFTGANVLTF
TRBJ1-2 - - TRBV6-5 TGTGCCAGCAGCTCGGGGGGGTTTGATGGCTACACCTTC CASSSGGFDGYTF
TRBJ1-6 - - TRBV2 TGTGCCAGCAGTGGCCCTTCTGGACAGTTTAATTCACCCCTCCACTTT CASSGPSGQFNSPLHF
TRBJ1-2 - TRBD1 TRBV2 TGTGCCAGCATTGGACAGGGCGCCCCAATCAACTATGGCTACACCTTC CASIGQGAPINYGYTF
TRBJ2-7 once - TRBV30 TGTGCCTGGAGTACCCCCCTAGGGGCAGGGGCCTTCTACGAGCAGTACTTC CAWSTPLGAGAFYEQYF
TRBJ2-3 - - TRBV7-9 TGTGCCAGCAGCTCAAGGTATCTCACAGATACGCAGTATTTT CASSSRYLTDTQYF
TRBJ2-3 - TRBD2 TRBV7-3 TGTGCCAGCAGACGGGGACTAGCGAGTAGCACAGATACGCAGTATTTT CASRRGLASSTDTQYF
TRBJ2-2 - - TRBV4-1 TGCGCCAGCAGCCAAATAACAGCGAACACCGGGGAGCTGTTTTTT CASSQITANTGELFF
TRBJ2-1 - TRBD2 TRBV19 TGTGCCAGTAGGACAACTAGCGGGGGACCATACAATGAGCAGTTCTTC CASRTTSGGPYNEQFF
TRBJ1-3 - - TRBV29-1 TGCAGCGCTACCCCCCGGGGCTCAGGAAACACCATATATTTT CSATPRGSGNTIYF
TRBJ2-3 - - TRBV7-9 TGTGCCAGCAGCTTCAGGGACCGGGCCTCAGATACGCAGTATTTT CASSFRDRASDTQYF
TRBJ1-2 - TRBD1 TRBV28 TGTGCCAGCAGTTTAGAGGGGACAGCCTATGGCTACACCTTC CASSLEGTAYGYTF
TRBJ2-4 - - TRBV27 TGTGCCAGCAGCTTACCCCCGTACGGGGAGAACATTCAGTACTTC CASSLPPYGENIQYF
TRBJ1-1 few - TRBV11-1 TGTGCCAGCAGCCGGAACACTGAAGCTTTCTTT CASSRNTEAFF
TRBJ1-1 - - TRBV27 TGTGCCAGCAGTTTATATTTGAACACTGAAGCTTTCTTT CASSLYLNTEAFF
TRBJ2-1 - - TRBV28 TGTGCCAGCAGCGTCCTAACCGGGACCAACAATGAGCAGTTCTTC CASSVLTGTNNEQFF
TRBJ2-5 - TRBD2 TRBV4-2 TGTGCCAGCAGCCCTTGGGGCGGGGGGGCAGAAGAGACCCAGTACTTC CASSPWGGGAEETQYF